Here is one T cell receptor beta chain with its context. This sample is drawn from a study of blood T cell repertoires in COVID-19. Study summary: Sites across the United States, Italy and Spain contributed samples from acute and convalescent COVID-19. Sources were T cells, B-cell-depleted T cells, or PBMCs; the material itself was cDNA or gDNA.

In the study's own analysis: Nucleated cell number was recorded as an estimate derived from reference gene primer amplification. Only in-frame clones appear in the TCRdb table, and some are missing; sequencing was by immunoSEQ multiplex PCR. The V and J calls and clone size come from that table; D and trimming were worked out from the DNA. The table lists 20,000 to 25,000 clones, 91% of them singletons. Trimming took 3 bases from V and 0 from J, leaving 9 bases between them. CDR3 length: 14 amino acids. Germline CDR1 reads MDHEN; CDR2 reads SYDVKM. This receptor was taken from a human donor in a cohort sampled during active COVID-19. Sequenced input: peripheral blood. The J gene is TRBJ2-7, the V gene TRBV28; maybe TRBD2 (5 bases). Here the CDR3 reads CASSFPGISYEQYF. CDR3 DNA sequence: TGTGCCAGCAGTTTTCCCGGGATCTCCTACGAGCAGTACTTC. Drawing the rest from reference TRBV28 and TRBJ2-7, the complete variable domain is DVKVTQSSRYLVKRTGEKVFLECVQDMDHENMFWYRQDPGLGLRLIYFSYDVKMKEKGDIPEGYSVSREKKERFSLILESASTNQTSMYLCASSFPGISYEQYFGPGTRLTVT.